The clone carrying this T cell receptor beta chain was counted at least ten times. Time point denoted: before trial treatment. V gave up 3 bases and J gave up 3 bases, with 10 bases separating them. The CDR3 consists of 14 residues. From germline, CDR1 is SGHNT and CDR2 YENEEA. The sample originates from a study of low-dose radiotherapy and immunotherapy resistance in tumors. Priming of first-strand cDNA relied on TRAV- and TRBV-specific primers (covering alpha and beta chains). TCR amplification involved about 18 PCR cycles with a constant-region primer and V-primer adapter. TCRdb passed the reads through MiXCR, listing each CDR3 protein once. Among about 39,000 distinct CDR3 sequences listed, 31% were seen once.

This receptor was identified in a male donor with gallbladder cancer. Material: PBMCs, obtained before treatment. The gene calls are TRBV11-3 and TRBJ2-3; tentative D call: TRBD1 (5 bases). The CDR3 DNA is TGTGCCAGCAGCTTGACGAAGGGGACAGATACGCAGTATTTT. Amino acid sequence: CASSLTKGTDTQYF.